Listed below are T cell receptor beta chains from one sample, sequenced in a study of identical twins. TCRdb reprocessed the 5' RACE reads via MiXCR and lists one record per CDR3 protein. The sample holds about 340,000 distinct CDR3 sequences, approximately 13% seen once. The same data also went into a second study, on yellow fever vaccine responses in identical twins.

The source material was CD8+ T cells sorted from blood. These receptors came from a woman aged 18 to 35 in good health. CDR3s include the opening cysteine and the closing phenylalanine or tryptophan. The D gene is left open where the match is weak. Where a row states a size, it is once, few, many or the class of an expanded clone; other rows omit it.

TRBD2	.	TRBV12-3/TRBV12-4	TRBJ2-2	TGTGCCAGCAGTTTCCTGCGGGGGAACGGCGGGGAGCTGTTTTTT	CASSFLRGNGGELFF
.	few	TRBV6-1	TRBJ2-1	TGTGCCAGCAGTCCAAAAAGAAGCTCCTACAATGAGCAGTTCTTC	CASSPKRSSYNEQFF
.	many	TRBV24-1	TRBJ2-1	TGTGCCACCAGGGTAAATGAGCAGTTCTTC	CATRVNEQFF
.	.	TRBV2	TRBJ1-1	TGTGCCGAGGAACGACGCCACCAGGGGTACACTGAAGCTTTCTTT	CAEERRHQGYTEAFF
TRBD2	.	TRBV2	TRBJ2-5	TGTGCCAGCAGTGACCCAGCGGGGGCCAACCAAGAGACCCAGTACTTC	CASSDPAGANQETQYF
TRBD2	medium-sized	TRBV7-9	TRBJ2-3	TGTGCCAGCAGCTCGGGAGGAAGCCCTAGCACAGATACGCAGTATTTT	CASSSGGSPSTDTQYF
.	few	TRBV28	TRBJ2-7	TGTGCCAGCAGTCCCCTGGCTCCCGAGCAGTACTTC	CASSPLAPEQYF
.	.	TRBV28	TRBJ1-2	TGTGCCAGCACCCTGTTCGTCTCCTATGGCTACACCTTC	CASTLFVSYGYTF
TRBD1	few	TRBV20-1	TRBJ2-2	TGCAGTGCTAAGATTCCCGGGACAGGGGGGAGCTACACCGGGGAGCTGTTTTTT	CSAKIPGTGGSYTGELFF
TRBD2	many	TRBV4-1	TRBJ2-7	TGCGCCAGCAGCCCAACTAGCGGGAGGAAAAACGAGCAGTACTTC	CASSPTSGRKNEQYF
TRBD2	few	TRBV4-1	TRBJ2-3	TGCGCCAGCAGCCAAACTAGCGGGAGGGGAACAGATACGCAGTATTTT	CASSQTSGRGTDTQYF
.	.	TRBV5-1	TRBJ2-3	TGCGCCAGCAGCCAGGGGCGCGAACTGGGCACAGATACGCAGTATTTT	CASSQGRELGTDTQYF
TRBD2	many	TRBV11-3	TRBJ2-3	TGTGCCAGCAGCTTAGGCGGGAGCTGGACAGATACGCAGTATTTT	CASSLGGSWTDTQYF
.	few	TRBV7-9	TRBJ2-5	TGTGCCAGCAGCTTACTGGAAGAACAAGAGACCCAGTACTTC	CASSLLEEQETQYF
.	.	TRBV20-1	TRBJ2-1	TGCAGTGCTAGAGATCGGCCGGGTTGGCGGGACAATGAGCAGTTCTTC	CSARDRPGWRDNEQFF
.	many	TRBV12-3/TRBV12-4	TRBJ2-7	TGTGCCAGCAGTTTGGGCGGGTTCTCCTACGAGCAGTACTTC	CASSLGGFSYEQYF
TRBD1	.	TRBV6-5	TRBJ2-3	TGTGCCAGCAGTACCGAAAGACAGGGCATTAGCACAGATACGCAGTATTTT	CASSTERQGISTDTQYF
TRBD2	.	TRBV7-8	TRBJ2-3	TGTGCCAGCAGCTTAATAGCGGGAGAGGGGGGAGGCACAGATACGCAGTATTTT	CASSLIAGEGGGTDTQYF
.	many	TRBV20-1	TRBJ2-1	TGCAGTGCTAGACAAACAGGCCGGGGCTCCTACAATGAGCAGTTCTTC	CSARQTGRGSYNEQFF
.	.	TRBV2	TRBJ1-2	TGTGCCAGCAGTGAAACCGACAGCGTCTATGGCTACACCTTC	CASSETDSVYGYTF
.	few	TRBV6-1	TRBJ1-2	TGTGCCAGCAGTGAAGCCCCAGGGAGCTATGGCTACACCTTC	CASSEAPGSYGYTF
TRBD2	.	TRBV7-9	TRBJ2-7	TGTGCCAGCAGCTTGATCGGGGGGGCCGCCTCCTACGAGCAGTACTTC	CASSLIGGAASYEQYF
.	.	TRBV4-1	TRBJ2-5	TGCGCCAGCAGCCAAGGGGGGAGTTATGCGGAGACCCAGTACTTC	CASSQGGSYAETQYF
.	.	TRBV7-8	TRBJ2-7	TGTGCCAGCAGCTTAGAGCTAAAAGCCTCCTACGAGCAGTACTTC	CASSLELKASYEQYF
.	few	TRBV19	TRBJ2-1	TGTGCCAGTGCGTATAGGGTCCACAATGAGCAGTTCTTC	CASAYRVHNEQFF
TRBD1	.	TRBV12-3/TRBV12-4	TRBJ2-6	TGTGCCTTCTGTTTAGGATCAGGGGGCTTTTCTGGGGCCAACGTCCTGACTTTC	CAFCLGSGGFSGANVLTF
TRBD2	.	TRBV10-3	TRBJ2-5	TGTGCCATCAGTGATAGCGGGACGTACCAAGAGACCCAGTACTTC	CAISDSGTYQETQYF
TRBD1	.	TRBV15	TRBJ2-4	TGTGCCACCCGTCTAAGCAGGGGGTTGACCAAAAACATTCAGTACTTC	CATRLSRGLTKNIQYF
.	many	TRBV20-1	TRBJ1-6	TGCAGTGCTAGACCGGGTCCCCTCCACTTT	CSARPGPLHF
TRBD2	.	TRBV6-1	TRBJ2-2	TGTGCCAGCACCCACATAGCGGGAGTTGACACCGGGGAGCTGTTTTTT	CASTHIAGVDTGELFF
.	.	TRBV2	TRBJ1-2	TGTGCCAGCAGTGGGGGCCAGACCTATGGCTACACCTTC	CASSGGQTYGYTF
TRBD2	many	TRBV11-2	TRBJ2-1	TGTGCCAGCAGCTCATCAGGAGCGGGGGGCTACAATGAGCAGTTCTTC	CASSSSGAGGYNEQFF
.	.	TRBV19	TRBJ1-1	TGTGCCAGTAGGAACCCGATCGAGGGAACATTCAGAAAGAACACTGAAGCTTTCTTT	CASRNPIEGTFRKNTEAFF
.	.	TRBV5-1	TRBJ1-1	TGCGCCAGCAGCTTGATTGACACCCGGAGGAACACTGAAGCTTTCTTT	CASSLIDTRRNTEAFF
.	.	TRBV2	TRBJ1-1	TGTGCCAGCAGTGAAGCGACCCGGACGGGAAACACTGAAGCTTTCTTT	CASSEATRTGNTEAFF
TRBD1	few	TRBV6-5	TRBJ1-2	TGTGCCAGCAGTTCTCAACCGGGACAGGGGGGCGATGGCTACACCTTC	CASSSQPGQGGDGYTF
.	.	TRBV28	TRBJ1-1	TGTGCCAGCAGTTTTGATGGTCTGGGGAACACTGAAGCTTTCTTT	CASSFDGLGNTEAFF
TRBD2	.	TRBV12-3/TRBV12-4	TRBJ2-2	TGTGCCAGCAGTGGGACTAGCGGGAGACAGACCGGGGAGCTGTTTTTT	CASSGTSGRQTGELFF
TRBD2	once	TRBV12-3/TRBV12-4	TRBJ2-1	TGTGCCCGCAGTCCGGGACTAGCGGGGGGTCCGAGCTCCTACAATGAGCAGTTCTTC	CARSPGLAGGPSSYNEQFF
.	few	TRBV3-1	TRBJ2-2	TGTGCCAGCAGCGAAGTCGCCGGGAGTAGGACCGGGGAGCTGTTTTTT	CASSEVAGSRTGELFF
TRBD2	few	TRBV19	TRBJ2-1	TGTGCCAGTAGTATAATGGCGCTAGCGGGCGCTAATTACAATGAGCAGTTCTTC	CASSIMALAGANYNEQFF
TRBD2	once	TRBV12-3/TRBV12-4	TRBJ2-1	TGTGCCAGCATCCCGGGTTTGCTAGCGGGAGGGGAATACAATGAGCAGTTCTTC	CASIPGLLAGGEYNEQFF